The clone carrying this T cell receptor (beta chain) has ten or more counts. Its target is unknown. Tregs were sorted as CD4+CD25+CD127-/low cells. Whole-study results and caveats: Tumor-infiltrating Treg TCR alpha and beta sequences overlapped most with tumor naive CD4+ T cells, then blood naive.

V lost 9 bases and J 1 base, leaving 14 bases between the germline ends. CDR1 and CDR2 from the germline V gene are MNHNY and SVGAGI (reference sequence). The CDR3 sequence is 14 residues long. Semi-nested PCR with Nested Universal Primer A followed constant-region reverse priming of full-length variable regions. TCRdb independently ran MiXCR on the 5' RACE reads; one entry per CDR3 protein. The sample holds over 25,000 distinct CDR3 sequences; 27% are singletons and the top ten take about 2.5%. The receptor's source is a female donor with breast cancer. V and J are TRBV6-6 and TRBJ2-3, with a weak D call TRBD2 (5 bases). Sequences were obtained from tumor-infiltrating Tregs sorted from the breast tumor. The CDR3 region is CASTAMGGTDTQYF. CDR3 in DNA: TGTGCCAGTACCGCTATGGGAGGCACAGATACGCAGTATTTT.